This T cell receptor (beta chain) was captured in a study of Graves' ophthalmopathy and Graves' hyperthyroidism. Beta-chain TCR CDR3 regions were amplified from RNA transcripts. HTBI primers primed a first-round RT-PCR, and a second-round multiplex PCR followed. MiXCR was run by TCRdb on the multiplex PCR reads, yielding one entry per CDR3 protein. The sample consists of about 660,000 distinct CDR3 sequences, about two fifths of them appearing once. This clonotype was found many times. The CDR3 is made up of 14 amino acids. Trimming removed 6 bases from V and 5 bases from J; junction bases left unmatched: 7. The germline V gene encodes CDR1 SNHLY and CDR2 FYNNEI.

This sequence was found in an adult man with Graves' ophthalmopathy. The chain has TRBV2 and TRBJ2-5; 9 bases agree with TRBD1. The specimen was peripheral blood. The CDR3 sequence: CASRLTGGGETQYF. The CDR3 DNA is TGTGCCAGCAGATTAACAGGGGGCGGTGAGACCCAGTACTTC.